These 23 T cell receptor beta chains came from one sample sequenced in a study of PD-1 blockade in classical Hodgkin lymphoma. The time point was: cycle 4 day 1 (C4D1), after 6 weeks of nivolumab. Each and every patient relapsed after autologous stem cell transplantation, and patients got differing brentuximab vedotin exposure. Sequenced by immunoSEQ multiplex PCR; TCRdb stores in-frame clones only, minus some. The sample yields some 52,000 clones, around nine tenths seen once. Sequencing used peripheral blood mononuclear cells (PBMCs), obtained before the fourth cycle of nivolumab. Receptors were obtained from a human donor with classical Hodgkin lymphoma.

The chain employs TRBV9 and TRBJ1-1; possible D gene TRBD1, 6 bases. CDR1 is SGDLS and CDR2 is YYNGEE in the germline V gene. V lost 4 bases and J 4 bases, leaving 29 bases between the germline ends. The CDR3 sequence is 19 residues long. CDR3 sequence reads: CASSSRTVPNLGGATEAFF. CDR3 sequence (DNA): TGTGCCAGCAGCTCCCGGACAGTCCCAAACCTCGGCGGCGCCACTGAAGCTTTCTTT.

Only a few counts were recorded for this clone. The chain recombines TRBV5-4 with TRBJ1-2; D possibly corresponds to TRBD1 (6 bases). Germline lookup yields CDR1 SGHNT and CDR2 YYREEE (reference sequence). This CDR3 has 14 amino acids. Trimming shortened V by 3 bases and J by 7 bases, and 16 bases separated the two germline ends. CDR3 protein: CASSWQGSEGGYTF. The CDR3 region has the DNA TGTGCCAGCAGCTGGCAGGGGTCTGAGGGTGGCTACACCTTC.

In this sample, this clone turned up once. The CDR3 reads CSVPRTGRSNQPQHF. Here the CDR3 DNA reads TGCAGCGTTCCTAGGACAGGGAGGAGCAATCAGCCCCAGCATTTT. V gene TRBV29-1 combines with J gene TRBJ1-5; 8 bases agree with TRBD1. J gave up 1 base and V 5 bases, and 7 bases lay outside the gene matches. The CDR3 runs 15 residues. Germline loops: CDR1 SQVTM, CDR2 ANQGSEA.

The chain couples TRBV9 to TRBJ2-2, with TRBD2 identical over 12 bases. The CDR3 covers 19 residues. V lost 0 bases, J lost 4 bases, and 10 bases stayed unmatched. The V gene's germline CDR1 is SGDLS and CDR2 YYNGEE. Here the CDR3 reads CASSVATSGGLPFTGELFF. The CDR3 region has the DNA TGTGCCAGCAGCGTAGCTACTAGCGGGGGGCTCCCATTCACCGGGGAGCTGTTTTTT.

The chain has TRBV5-4 and TRBJ2-3; possibly TRBD2 for D (7 bases). From germline, CDR1 is SGHNT and CDR2 YYREEE (reference sequence). This CDR3 region has 16 residues. V was trimmed by 3 bases and J by 0 bases, leaving 14 bases between them. CDR3 sequence: CASSSRTRGSTDTQYF. CDR3 in DNA: TGTGCCAGCAGCTCCCGGACTAGGGGGAGCACAGATACGCAGTATTTT.

The chain is built from TRBV7-9 and TRBJ2-1; TRBD2 matches 10 bases. Trimming removed 1 base from V and 8 bases from J; junction bases left unmatched: 5. The V gene's germline CDR1 is SEHNR and CDR2 FQNEAQ (reference sequence). This CDR3 is built from 15 residues. The CDR3 bases are TGTGCCAGCAGCTTAGTCCTAGCGGGAGAGCATGAGCAGTTCTTC. It translates to CASSLVLAGEHEQFF.

The chain uses TRBV9 and TRBJ2-3; 15 nucleotides align to TRBD2. The CDR3 runs 20 residues. Germline V gene data show CDR1 as SGDLS and CDR2 as YYNGEE. V lost 0 bases and J lost 1; bases outside the gene matches: 9. CDR3 amino acids: CASSVGRGTSGRSGTDTQYF. CDR3 DNA: TGTGCCAGCAGCGTAGGCCGGGGGACTAGCGGGAGGTCTGGCACAGATACGCAGTATTTT. The full variable domain, in which reference TRBV9 and TRBJ2-3 provide the parts outside the CDR3, is DSGVTQTPKHLITATGQRVTLRCSPRSGDLSVYWYQQSLDQGLQFLIQYYNGEERAKGNILERFSAQQFPDLHSELNLSSLELGDSALYFCASSVGRGTSGRSGTDTQYFGPGTRLTVL.

The chain couples TRBV7-9 to TRBJ2-7; TRBD2 aligns across 9 bases. The CDR3 is 17 residues long. CDR1 and CDR2 (germline): SEHNR, FQNEAQ (reference sequence). The V segment lost 1 base and the J segment 6 bases; nucleotides outside the gene matches: 13. The CDR3 spells CASSLEASGRLAGEQYF. The CDR3, as DNA: TGTGCCAGCAGCTTAGAGGCGAGCGGGAGGTTAGCTGGCGAGCAGTACTTC.

This chain uses TRBV21-1 with TRBJ1-5. TRBV21-1 is described as a pseudogene. The CDR3 extends over 11 amino acids. The CDR3, as DNA: TGTGCCACCACGGGTGGGCAGCCCCAGCATTTT. It yields the protein CATTGGQPQHF.

The chain combines TRBV6-1 with TRBJ2-7; D gene uncertain. With 2 bases removed from V and 6 bases from J, the gap between germline ends came to 11 bases. There are 13 residues in the CDR3. The germline V gene has CDR1 MNHNS and CDR2 SASEGT. CDR3 sequence reads: CASSERPDPEQYF. The CDR3 DNA reads as TGTGCCAGCAGTGAAAGGCCAGACCCCGAGCAGTACTTC.

This clone appeared once. This CDR3 reads CASSLLGANEKLFF. CDR3 sequence (DNA): TGTGCCAGCAGCCTCCTTGGCGCTAATGAAAAACTGTTTTTT. This chain uses TRBV7-9 with TRBJ1-4, with D hard to call. With 5 bases removed from V and 3 bases from J, the gap between germline ends came to 10 bases. Per germline, CDR1 SEHNR and CDR2 FQNEAQ (reference sequence). The CDR3 has 14 residues.

V gene TRBV7-9 combines with J gene TRBJ2-7; TRBD1 agrees at 8 bases. The length of the CDR3 is 11 residues. V lost 5 bases, J lost 8 bases, and 2 bases stayed unmatched. Per the germline V gene, CDR1 is SEHNR and CDR2 is FQNEAQ (reference sequence). In DNA form, the CDR3 reads TGTGCCAGCAGCCGACAGGGGCAGCAGTACTTC. Amino acids: CASSRQGQQYF.

The chain has TRBV7-2 and TRBJ2-1; 13 nucleotides line up with TRBD2. CDR1 and CDR2 (germline): SGHTA, FQGNSA. This CDR3 region has 16 residues. Trimming at V came to 5 bases and at J to 4 bases, leaving 5 bases not matched to a gene. The CDR3 protein is CASSERLAGGYNEQFF. In DNA, the CDR3 is TGTGCCAGCAGCGAACGACTAGCGGGGGGTTACAATGAGCAGTTCTTC.

The V gene is TRBV5-6, the J gene TRBJ2-7, with TRBD2 matching 9 bases. This CDR3 has 14 amino acids. The trim removed 6 bases at V and 0 bases at J, leaving 4 bases unmatched. Germline V gene data show CDR1 as SGHDT and CDR2 as YYEEEE. CDR3 region: CASTISGSSYEQYF. CDR3 DNA: TGTGCCAGCACCATTAGCGGGAGCTCCTACGAGCAGTACTTC.

The chain carries TRBV6-1 and TRBJ2-7; a weak D match, TRBD2 (6 bases). V lost 7 bases and J 1 base, leaving 14 bases between the germline ends. The CDR3 sequence is 14 residues long. Germline lookup yields CDR1 MNHNS and CDR2 SASEGT. The CDR3, as DNA: TGTGCCAGCATGGGGAGCGGGCTATCCTACGAGCAGTACTTC. This gives the protein CASMGSGLSYEQYF.

The chain couples TRBV4-2 to TRBJ2-3; D perhaps matches TRBD1 (5 bases). The CDR3 consists of 16 residues. Germline CDR1 reads LGHNA; CDR2 reads YNFKEQ. Trimming stripped 1 base from V and 2 bases from J, with 13 bases between. The CDR3 loop is CASSQVGLRATDTQYF. The CDR3 region has the DNA TGTGCCAGCAGCCAAGTCGGCCTCAGGGCCACAGATACGCAGTATTTT.

The CDR3 region is CASSYSIGSPEFF. CDR3 nucleotides: TGTGCCAGCAGTTACTCGATTGGCTCCCCGGAGTTCTTC. The V call is TRBV6-5, the J call TRBJ2-1; D unclear. In germline, CDR1 is MNHEY, CDR2 SVGAGI. This CDR3 comprises 13 residues. V lost 0 bases and J lost 14, with 14 bases in between.

This clone has a handful of counts. The chain recombines TRBV6-6 with TRBJ1-5, with a possible D match to TRBD1 (6 bases). CDR1 MNHNY and CDR2 SVGAGI come from the germline V gene (reference sequence). CDR3 length: 15 residues. V lost 0 bases and J 6 bases, leaving 12 bases between the germline ends. The CDR3 reads CASSYSGEGGQPQHF. CDR3 coding DNA: TGTGCCAGCAGTTACTCGGGGGAGGGGGGTCAGCCCCAGCATTTT.

J is TRBJ1-5 and V is TRBV9; TRBD1 is a possible D gene (5 bases). Trimming took 3 bases from V and 11 from J, leaving 15 bases between them. The CDR3 sequence is 13 residues long. The germline V gene has CDR1 SGDLS and CDR2 YYNGEE. The CDR3 DNA reads TGTGCCAGCAGCGCGCAGGGTCCCCGGGCCCAGCATTTT. Amino acids: CASSAQGPRAQHF.

V usage is TRBV10-1 and J usage is TRBJ2-7; no firm D call. Germline loops: CDR1 WNHNN, CDR2 SYGVQD (reference sequence). The CDR3 extends over 18 amino acids. V gave up 0 bases and J gave up 4 bases, with 22 bases separating them. As DNA, the CDR3 is TGCGCCAGCAGTGAGTCGGCGTCCAAGCCGCCTGGAATTTACGAGCAGTACTTC. It translates to CASSESASKPPGIYEQYF.

The genes are TRBV7-8 and TRBJ1-3; a possible D gene is TRBD1 (5 bases). The CDR3 runs 16 residues. From germline, CDR1 is SGHVS and CDR2 FQNEAQ. V was pared by 0 bases and J by 2 bases, with 11 bases between. The CDR3 spells CASSLAPPGAGNTIYF. CDR3 bases: TGTGCCAGCAGCTTAGCCCCCCCGGGGGCTGGAAACACCATATATTTT.

The V and J genes are TRBV9 and TRBJ2-5, with 14 positions matching TRBD2. CDR1 and CDR2 (germline): SGDLS, YYNGEE. The CDR3 runs to 16 residues. V lost 4 bases, J lost 8 bases, and 10 bases stayed unmatched. CDR3 nucleotide sequence: TGTGCCAGCAGCTTTGGACTAGCGGGGGGCCTAGGAACCCAGTACTTC. It is translated as CASSFGLAGGLGTQYF.

The chain recombines TRBV6-6 with TRBJ2-2, with 9 nucleotides matching TRBD2. CDR3 length: 16 residues. Per germline, CDR1 MNHNY and CDR2 SVGAGI (reference sequence). Trimming took 6 bases from V and 1 from J; bases not matched to a gene: 6. CDR3 protein: CASSLLAGGNTGELFF. CDR3 in DNA: TGTGCCAGCAGCCTACTAGCGGGCGGGAACACCGGGGAGCTGTTTTTT.